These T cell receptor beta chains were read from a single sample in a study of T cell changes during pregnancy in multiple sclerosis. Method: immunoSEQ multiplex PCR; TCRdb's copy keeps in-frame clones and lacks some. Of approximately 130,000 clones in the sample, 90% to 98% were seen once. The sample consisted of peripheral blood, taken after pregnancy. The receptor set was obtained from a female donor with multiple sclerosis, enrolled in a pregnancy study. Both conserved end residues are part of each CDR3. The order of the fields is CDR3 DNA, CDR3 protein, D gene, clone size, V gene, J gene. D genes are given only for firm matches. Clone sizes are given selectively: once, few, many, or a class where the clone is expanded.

CDR3nt: TGCAGCGTAGAAGCAGGGGGCGCAGGCACCGGGGAGCTGTTTTTT
CDR3aa: CSVEAGGAGTGELFF
d_gene: TRBD1
abundance: .
v_gene: TRBV29-1
j_gene: TRBJ2-2

CDR3nt: TGTGCCAGCAGCTTGGTAGGCCGAGGTTCACCCCTCCACTTT
CDR3aa: CASSLVGRGSPLHF
d_gene: .
abundance: .
v_gene: TRBV5-6
j_gene: TRBJ1-6

CDR3nt: TGTGCCTGGGAAGCCGTTGGAGATACGCAGTATTTT
CDR3aa: CAWEAVGDTQYF
d_gene: .
abundance: .
v_gene: TRBV30
j_gene: TRBJ2-3

CDR3nt: TGTGCCACCAGCAGTTTCGGAGGACAGGGGGCACATGAGCAGTTCTTC
CDR3aa: CATSSFGGQGAHEQFF
d_gene: TRBD1
abundance: .
v_gene: TRBV15
j_gene: TRBJ2-1

CDR3nt: TGTGCCAGCAGTTCGCTAGCGGGAGGGATTCATGAGCAGTTCTTC
CDR3aa: CASSSLAGGIHEQFF
d_gene: TRBD2
abundance: .
v_gene: TRBV28
j_gene: TRBJ2-1

CDR3nt: TGTGCCAGCAGTGAGCCACAGCCCACTGAAGCTTTCTTT
CDR3aa: CASSEPQPTEAFF
d_gene: .
abundance: .
v_gene: TRBV2
j_gene: TRBJ1-1

CDR3nt: TGTGCCAGCAGCTTCCTGGAGACCCAGTACTTC
CDR3aa: CASSFLETQYF
d_gene: .
abundance: .
v_gene: TRBV5-8
j_gene: TRBJ2-5

CDR3nt: TGTGCCAGCAGTGAAATAGGAGGGCACGCTAACTATGGCTACACCTTC
CDR3aa: CASSEIGGHANYGYTF
d_gene: .
abundance: .
v_gene: TRBV6-1
j_gene: TRBJ1-2

CDR3nt: TGTGCCAGTAGTTCAGGACAGGGGAGGCAAGAGACCCAGTACTTC
CDR3aa: CASSSGQGRQETQYF
d_gene: TRBD1
abundance: .
v_gene: TRBV19
j_gene: TRBJ2-5

CDR3nt: TGTGCCAGCAGCGATAGGGGGACAGCGGTATACAATGAGCAGTTCTTC
CDR3aa: CASSDRGTAVYNEQFF
d_gene: TRBD1
abundance: .
v_gene: TRBV7-2
j_gene: TRBJ2-1

CDR3nt: TGTGCCAGCAGTTACTCTCGGGGAGAGACCTACGAGCAGTACTTC
CDR3aa: CASSYSRGETYEQYF
d_gene: .
abundance: .
v_gene: TRBV6-5
j_gene: TRBJ2-7

CDR3nt: TGTGCCAGCAGTTTACCGGGACTAGGAAACAATGAGCAGTTCTTC
CDR3aa: CASSLPGLGNNEQFF
d_gene: TRBD2
abundance: .
v_gene: TRBV28
j_gene: TRBJ2-1

CDR3nt: TGTGCCAGCAGCTTAGTCAGGAATGAGCAGTTCTTC
CDR3aa: CASSLVRNEQFF
d_gene: .
abundance: .
v_gene: TRBV13
j_gene: TRBJ2-1

CDR3nt: TGTGCCAGCAGTTTCTCATGGCACTCTGGAAACACCATATATTTT
CDR3aa: CASSFSWHSGNTIYF
d_gene: .
abundance: .
v_gene: TRBV28
j_gene: TRBJ1-3

CDR3nt: TGTGCCAGCAGCGTAGGGTTAGCGGGAGACGCGTACAATGAGCAGTTCTTC
CDR3aa: CASSVGLAGDAYNEQFF
d_gene: TRBD2
abundance: .
v_gene: TRBV9
j_gene: TRBJ2-1

CDR3nt: TGTGCCACGGGGGGGGGCACTGAAGCTTTCTTT
CDR3aa: CATGGGTEAFF
d_gene: .
abundance: .
v_gene: TRBV19
j_gene: TRBJ1-1

CDR3nt: TGTGCCACCAGCAGAGGCAAGCGGGAGTCCCAAGATACGCAGTATTTT
CDR3aa: CATSRGKRESQDTQYF
d_gene: TRBD2
abundance: .
v_gene: TRBV15
j_gene: TRBJ2-3

CDR3nt: TGCGCCAGCAGCCACGGACTCTCGGCCTACGAGCAGTACTTC
CDR3aa: CASSHGLSAYEQYF
d_gene: .
abundance: .
v_gene: TRBV5-1
j_gene: TRBJ2-7

CDR3nt: TGTGCCATCAGGGAGACTACAACACTCTACAATGAGCAGTTCTTC
CDR3aa: CAIRETTTLYNEQFF
d_gene: .
abundance: once
v_gene: TRBV10-3
j_gene: TRBJ2-1